The rows below give T cell receptor beta chains drawn from one sample of a study of blood T cell repertoires in COVID-19. Produced via immunoSEQ multiplex PCR; TCRdb's table is partial and in-frame only. The table has around 150,000 clones, roughly 84% seen once. The sequencing input was peripheral blood. These receptors all stem from an older woman with acute or convalescent COVID-19. Both conserved end residues are part of each CDR3. The order of the fields is CDR3 protein, CDR3 DNA, D gene, J gene, clone size, V gene. D genes are given only for firm matches. Only part of the rows carry a size: once, few, many, or a class if the clone is expanded.

CDR3: CASSLTSGRYEQYF; DNA: TGTGCCAGCAGCCTGACTAGCGGACGCTACGAGCAGTACTTC; D: TRBD2; J: TRBJ2-7; size: .; V: TRBV7-2
CDR3: CASRERENPTDTQYF; DNA: TGTGCCAGCCGCGAGCGGGAGAACCCTACAGATACGCAGTATTTT; D: TRBD2; J: TRBJ2-3; size: .; V: TRBV10-3
CDR3: CASSYQPKRESYEQYF; DNA: TGCGCCAGCAGCTACCAGCCAAAGCGGGAGAGCTACGAGCAGTACTTC; D: TRBD2; J: TRBJ2-7; size: .; V: TRBV5-1
CDR3: CASNRGTGASEQYF; DNA: TGTGCCAGCAACCGAGGGACAGGGGCATCCGAGCAGTACTTC; D: TRBD1; J: TRBJ2-7; size: .; V: TRBV3-1/TRBV3-2
CDR3: CASSYEGEWINSPLHF; DNA: TGTGCCAGCAGTTACGAGGGGGAATGGATAAATTCACCCCTCCACTTT; D: .; J: TRBJ1-6; size: .; V: TRBV6-5
CDR3: CASSLQGRVETDTQYF; DNA: TGTGCCAGTAGTCTACAGGGGCGAGTGGAGACAGATACGCAGTATTTT; D: TRBD1; J: TRBJ2-3; size: once; V: TRBV19
CDR3: CASSKSVGDTYEQYF; DNA: TGTGCCAGTAGTAAGTCCGTCGGTGACACCTACGAGCAGTACTTC; D: .; J: TRBJ2-7; size: once; V: TRBV19
CDR3: CASSPLNNLLTVF; DNA: TGTGCCAGCAGCCCTTTAAATAATTTATTGACAGTCTTT; D: .; J: TRBJ1-1; size: .; V: TRBV5-6
CDR3: CAINGLAGSDEQFF; DNA: TGTGCCATCAATGGACTAGCGGGTTCCGATGAGCAGTTCTTC; D: TRBD2; J: TRBJ2-1; size: .; V: TRBV10-3
CDR3: CASSPTVDNSPLHF; DNA: TGTGCCAGTAGTCCGACAGTAGATAATTCACCCCTCCACTTT; D: .; J: TRBJ1-6; size: .; V: TRBV19
CDR3: CASSQASTSVLGEQYF; DNA: TGTGCCAGCAGCCAAGCCTCGACTAGCGTGTTGGGAGAGCAGTACTTC; D: TRBD2; J: TRBJ2-7; size: .; V: TRBV3-1/TRBV3-2
CDR3: CASSVGRFNEKLFF; DNA: TGTGCCAGCAGTGTTGGCAGGTTTAATGAAAAACTGTTTTTT; D: .; J: TRBJ1-4; size: .; V: TRBV2
CDR3: CASSSGTRTGELFF; DNA: TGTGCCAGCAGCTCCGGGACTCGGACCGGGGAGCTGTTTTTT; D: .; J: TRBJ2-2; size: .; V: TRBV7-3
CDR3: CASSLIPSYEQYF; DNA: TGTGCCAGCAGCTTAATCCCATCCTACGAGCAGTACTTC; D: .; J: TRBJ2-7; size: .; V: TRBV11-2
CDR3: CASTATGQVYNEQFF; DNA: TGTGCCAGCACAGCGACGGGACAAGTCTACAATGAGCAGTTCTTC; D: .; J: TRBJ2-1; size: once; V: TRBV18
CDR3: CSASPSGTGLAHF; DNA: TGCAGTGCTAGTCCCTCCGGGACAGGATTAGCGCACTTC; D: TRBD1; J: TRBJ1-2; size: few; V: TRBV20-1
CDR3: CASSPNMNTEAFF; DNA: TGTGCCAGCAGCCCGAACATGAACACTGAAGCTTTCTTT; D: .; J: TRBJ1-1; size: .; V: TRBV7-7
CDR3: CASSSSEAGEQYF; DNA: TGCGCCAGCAGCTCATCGGAAGCAGGCGAGCAGTACTTC; D: .; J: TRBJ2-7; size: .; V: TRBV5-1
CDR3: CASSSPLRGGPNEQFF; DNA: TGTGCCAGTAGTAGCCCCCTCAGGGGAGGGCCCAATGAGCAGTTCTTC; D: .; J: TRBJ2-1; size: once; V: TRBV19
CDR3: CARQYDTNTGELFF; DNA: TGTGCCAGACAGTATGATACGAACACCGGGGAGCTGTTTTTT; D: .; J: TRBJ2-2; size: .; V: TRBV2
CDR3: CASSSGGPHNEQFF; DNA: TGTGCCAGCAGCTCGGGAGGGCCCCACAATGAGCAGTTCTTC; D: TRBD2; J: TRBJ2-1; size: .; V: TRBV27
CDR3: CASSLTGSGAGTGELFF; DNA: TGTGCCAGCAGCTTAACGGGGTCTGGGGCGGGGACCGGGGAGCTGTTTTTT; D: .; J: TRBJ2-2; size: .; V: TRBV28
CDR3: CASSRDMSEKLFF; DNA: TGTGCCAGTAGTAGAGACATGTCTGAAAAACTGTTTTTT; D: .; J: TRBJ1-4; size: .; V: TRBV19
CDR3: CASSQAGVGNQPQHF; DNA: TGTGCCAGCAGCCAAGCAGGGGTTGGCAATCAGCCCCAGCATTTT; D: .; J: TRBJ1-5; size: .; V: TRBV28
CDR3: CASRLGNFYEQYF; DNA: TGTGCCAGCAGATTGGGCAACTTCTACGAGCAGTACTTC; D: .; J: TRBJ2-7; size: .; V: TRBV2
CDR3: CASSLEPGQPQHF; DNA: TGCGCCAGCAGCTTGGAACCAGGTCAGCCCCAGCATTTT; D: .; J: TRBJ1-5; size: .; V: TRBV5-1
CDR3: CASSPSVRDTIYF; DNA: TGTGCCAGCAGCCCCTCTGTTCGGGACACCATATATTTT; D: .; J: TRBJ1-3; size: .; V: TRBV11-2
CDR3: CASSPTDRGSYEQYF; DNA: TGTGCCAGCAGCCCAACCGACAGGGGGTCCTACGAGCAGTACTTC; D: TRBD1; J: TRBJ2-7; size: .; V: TRBV5-6
CDR3: CASRLGQGLGQPQHF; DNA: TGTGCCAGCAGACTAGGACAGGGACTGGGCCAGCCCCAGCATTTT; D: TRBD1; J: TRBJ1-5; size: .; V: TRBV6-5
CDR3: CASSQDRVREDTQYF; DNA: TGTGCCAGCAGCCAAGATCGAGTGCGGGAGGATACGCAGTATTTT; D: TRBD2; J: TRBJ2-3; size: few; V: TRBV3-1/TRBV3-2
CDR3: CASRTGLQVTEAFF; DNA: TGTGCCAGCAGGACAGGGTTGCAGGTCACTGAAGCTTTCTTT; D: TRBD1; J: TRBJ1-1; size: once; V: TRBV28
CDR3: CASSYDGSSGANVLTF; DNA: TGTGCCAGCAGTTACGACGGGAGCTCTGGGGCCAACGTCCTGACTTTC; D: .; J: TRBJ2-6; size: .; V: TRBV6-5
CDR3: CASSQDYNEQFF; DNA: TGTGCCAGCAGCCAAGATTATAATGAGCAGTTCTTC; D: .; J: TRBJ2-1; size: .; V: TRBV4-2
CDR3: CAISVGTSLSETQYF; DNA: TGTGCCATCAGTGTCGGGACTAGCCTTTCAGAGACCCAGTACTTC; D: TRBD2; J: TRBJ2-5; size: .; V: TRBV10-3
CDR3: CASRRLSGRVGELFF; DNA: TGTGCCAGCAGACGACTTAGCGGGAGGGTCGGGGAGCTGTTTTTT; D: TRBD2; J: TRBJ2-2; size: .; V: TRBV11-3
CDR3: CASSTLTGPEAFF; DNA: TGTGCCAGCTCAACCTTGACAGGACCTGAAGCTTTCTTT; D: .; J: TRBJ1-1; size: .; V: TRBV18
CDR3: CASSFSGKEREQFF; DNA: TGTGCCAGCAGCTTTAGCGGGAAAGAGAGGGAGCAGTTCTTC; D: TRBD2; J: TRBJ2-1; size: .; V: TRBV11-1
CDR3: CSAPDYNEQFF; DNA: TGCAGTGCTCCAGACTACAATGAGCAGTTCTTC; D: .; J: TRBJ2-1; size: .; V: TRBV20-1
CDR3: CASASGALQGYGYTF; DNA: TGTGCCAGCGCTAGTGGGGCCCTCCAGGGCTATGGCTACACCTTC; D: .; J: TRBJ1-2; size: .; V: TRBV28
CDR3: CASSPLGTSGSTDTQYF; DNA: TGTGCCAGCAGCCCCCTTGGGACTAGCGGTAGCACAGATACGCAGTATTTT; D: TRBD2; J: TRBJ2-3; size: .; V: TRBV7-3
CDR3: CASSLDGSRTDTQYF; DNA: TGTGCCAGCAGCCTCGACGGGTCCCGCACAGATACGCAGTATTTT; D: .; J: TRBJ2-3; size: .; V: TRBV5-5